This TCR beta chain was obtained from a study of blood T cells in healthy people across ages (dated by TCRdb to about 2015). Notes on the research overall: In model experiments, template switching captured roughly one uniquely barcoded TCR beta cDNA molecule for every two T cells. Age-related changes in TCR beta repertoire diversity were measured in the study by deep sequencing normalized with unique cDNA molecular identifiers. The donors were divided into four age groups: young (average approximately 15 years), middle-aged (almost 40), aged (around 67) and long-lived (82). To avoid experimental bias, donors of different ages were randomly spread across the sequencing lanes. Using the same blood draw, the study looked at two additional independent replicas of 1 million unique cDNA reads for two donors, one aged 18 to 29 and the other aged 80 or older.

The protocol used for the library was 5' RACE. This sample was sequenced with an Illumina HiSeq 2500. The second PCR ran for roughly 6 to 11 cycles and used a J-beta primer mix along with a sample-barcoded 5' primer. A template-switch 5' adaptor carrying 12 random nucleotides introduced a unique molecular identifier onto each TCR beta cDNA molecule. Each sample yielded at least 3 million CDR3-containing paired-end reads. First-strand cDNA synthesis was performed from all RNA using the Mint cDNA synthesis kit, with priming by a TRBC-specific oligonucleotide. Following uracil-DNA glycosylase treatment, a first 18-cycle PCR with universal primers M1SS and BC2_uni_R was performed on all cDNA. The study's own analysis went as follows. Normalization of each sample was performed by random selection of 1 million high-quality reads, each carrying a distinct molecular identifier. Reads with shared molecular identifiers were discarded instead of being binned into consensus sequences. MiTCR, set to a Q25 quality threshold and the strictest error-elimination algorithm, was used for CDR3 identification, clonotype clustering and error correction. A nonparametric unseen species model with Euler transformation was used to estimate lower-bound total TCR beta diversity. Using fastp at Q25 and MiXCR, TCRdb reprocessed the public reads and kept productive beta chains. Each CDR3 protein gets just one entry, which takes the most common genes and DNA from the rows behind it. These V and J calls are TCRdb output, not the study's own analysis. Across this sample there are 850,000 or so distinct CDR3 sequences, with more than 25% seen only once. The ten largest clones add up to 15% to 20% of the sample.

Systemically healthy Caucasian individuals from Russia, roughly 40 in total and aged about 6 to 90 years, were included as donors. Each donor gave roughly 9 milliliters of peripheral blood, drawn into EDTA-treated Vacutainer tubes. Ficoll-Paque density-gradient centrifugation was used to isolate PBMCs, with at least 7 million obtained per sample. Trizol reagent was used to extract total RNA from PBMCs, with at least 6 micrograms per sample. For every donor, an aliquot of PBMCs went through flow cytometry to measure the percentages of naive CD45RAhigh/CD27high T cells. After removal of 0 bases from V and 3 bases from J, the junction retains 6 bases not matched to a gene. Per the germline V gene (reference sequence), DFQATT is the CDR1 and SNEGSKA is the CDR2. The CDR3 numbers 15 residues from cysteine through phenylalanine. The read is trimmed to its CDR3 DNA, 45 bases read in frame from base 1. Results the study describes overall, beyond this receptor: Because the CMV infection status of the donors was unknown, age-related changes in expanded clonotypes may potentially have been confounded. Since profiling was done on bulk unsorted PBMCs, naive and antigen-experienced compartments could not be conclusively compared. Compared with the aged group, more naive CD4+ T cells, fewer expanded clones and increased TCR diversity were shown by the long-lived group, suggesting age selection. Observed TCR beta diversity correlated strongly with the percentage of naive T cells measured by flow cytometry. Estimates of total diversity from one million sequenced T cells were regarded as lower bounds and underestimates. Observed TCR beta diversity per million T cells fell roughly linearly with age, and a significant reduction was already apparent by age approximately 40.

With respect to this clonotype: Its antigen has not been determined. Nothing much larger sits one base from this clone, and base qualities are not available.

This sequence was found in an elderly woman in good health. Sequenced sample: blood. The sequence is built from TRBV20-1 and TRBJ2-7, and 9 bases in between align with TRBD2. CDR3 region: CSARDLAGANYEQYF. The DNA is TGCAGTGCTAGAGATTTAGCGGGGGCCAACTACGAGCAGTACTTC.